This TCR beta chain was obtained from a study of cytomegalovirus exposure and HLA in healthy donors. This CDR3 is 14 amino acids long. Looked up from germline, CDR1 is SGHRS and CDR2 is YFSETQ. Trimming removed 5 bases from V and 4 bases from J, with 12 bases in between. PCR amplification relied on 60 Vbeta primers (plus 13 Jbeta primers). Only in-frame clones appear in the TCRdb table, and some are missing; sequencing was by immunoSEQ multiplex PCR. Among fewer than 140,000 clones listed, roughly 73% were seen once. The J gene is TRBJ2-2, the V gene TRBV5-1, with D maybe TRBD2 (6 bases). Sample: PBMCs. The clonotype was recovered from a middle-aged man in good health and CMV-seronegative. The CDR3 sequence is CASSRGTGTGELFF. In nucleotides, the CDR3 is TGCGCCAGCAGTCGGGGGACGGGCACCGGGGAGCTGTTTTTT.